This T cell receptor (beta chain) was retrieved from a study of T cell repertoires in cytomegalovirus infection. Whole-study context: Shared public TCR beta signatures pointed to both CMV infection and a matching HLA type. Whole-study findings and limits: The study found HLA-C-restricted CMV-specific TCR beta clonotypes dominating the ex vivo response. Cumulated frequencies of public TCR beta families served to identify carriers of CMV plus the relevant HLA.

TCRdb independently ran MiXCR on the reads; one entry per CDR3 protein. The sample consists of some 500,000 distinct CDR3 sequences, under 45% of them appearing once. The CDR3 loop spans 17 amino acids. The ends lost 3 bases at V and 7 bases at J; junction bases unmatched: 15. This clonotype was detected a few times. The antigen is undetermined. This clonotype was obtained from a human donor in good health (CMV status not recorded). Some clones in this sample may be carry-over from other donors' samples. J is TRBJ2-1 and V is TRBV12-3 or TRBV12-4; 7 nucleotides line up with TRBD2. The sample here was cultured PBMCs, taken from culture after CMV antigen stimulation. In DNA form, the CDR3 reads TGTGCCAGCAGTTTTTCATCTGTGGGCGGGAGTAGGAATGAGCAGTTCTTC. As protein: CASSFSSVGGSRNEQFF.